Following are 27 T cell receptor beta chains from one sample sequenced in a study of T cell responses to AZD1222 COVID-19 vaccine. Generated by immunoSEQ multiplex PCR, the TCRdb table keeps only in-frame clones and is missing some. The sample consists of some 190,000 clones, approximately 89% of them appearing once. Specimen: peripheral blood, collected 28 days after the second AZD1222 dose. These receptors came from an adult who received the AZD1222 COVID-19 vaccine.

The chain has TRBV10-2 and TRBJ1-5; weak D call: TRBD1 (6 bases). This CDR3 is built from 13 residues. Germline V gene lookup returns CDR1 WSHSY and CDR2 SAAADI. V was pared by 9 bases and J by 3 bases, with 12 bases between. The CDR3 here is CASSGQLNQPQHF. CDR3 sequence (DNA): TGCGCCAGTTCTGGACAGCTCAATCAGCCCCAGCATTTT.

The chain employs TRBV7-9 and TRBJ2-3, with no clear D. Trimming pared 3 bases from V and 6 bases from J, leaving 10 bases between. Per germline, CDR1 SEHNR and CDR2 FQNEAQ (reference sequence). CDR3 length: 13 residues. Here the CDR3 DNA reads TGTGCCAGCAGCTTTACCGCAGTCGATACGCAGTATTTT. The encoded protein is CASSFTAVDTQYF.

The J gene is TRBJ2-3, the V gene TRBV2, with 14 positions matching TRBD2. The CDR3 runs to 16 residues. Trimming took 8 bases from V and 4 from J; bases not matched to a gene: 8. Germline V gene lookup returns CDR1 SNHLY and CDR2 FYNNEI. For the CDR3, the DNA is TGTGCCAGCGCCGGGACTAGCGGGAGCGTCCCAGATACGCAGTATTTT. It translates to CASAGTSGSVPDTQYF. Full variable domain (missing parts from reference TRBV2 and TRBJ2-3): EPEVTQTPSHQVTQMGQEVILRCVPISNHLYFYWYRQILGQKVEFLVSFYNNEISEKSEIFDDQFSVERPDGSNFTLKIRSTKLEDSAMYFCASAGTSGSVPDTQYFGPGTRLTVL.

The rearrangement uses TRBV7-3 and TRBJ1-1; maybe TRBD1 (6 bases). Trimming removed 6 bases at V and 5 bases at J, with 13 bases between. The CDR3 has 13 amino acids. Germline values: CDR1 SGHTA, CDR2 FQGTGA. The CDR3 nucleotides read TGTGCCAGCAGTCCTAGGGGGTGGACTGAAGCTTTCTTT. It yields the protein CASSPRGWTEAFF. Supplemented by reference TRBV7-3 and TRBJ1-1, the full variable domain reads GAGVSQTPSNKVTEKGKYVELRCDPISGHTALYWYRQSLGQGPEFLIYFQGTGAADDSGLPNDRFFAVRPEGSVSTLKIQRTERGDSAVYLCASSPRGWTEAFFGQGTRLTVV.

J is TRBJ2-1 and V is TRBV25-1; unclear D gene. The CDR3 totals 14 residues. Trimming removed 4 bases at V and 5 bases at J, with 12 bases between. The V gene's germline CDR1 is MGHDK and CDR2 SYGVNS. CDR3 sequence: CASSGGLMDNEQFF. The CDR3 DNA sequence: TGTGCCAGCAGTGGAGGCTTAATGGACAATGAGCAGTTCTTC.

The CDR3 nucleotides read TGTGCCAGTAGTCCAGGGGTGGGTTACTCACCCCTCCACTTT. Protein product: CASSPGVGYSPLHF. The V gene is TRBV19, the J gene TRBJ1-6, with D perhaps TRBD1 (6 bases). The CDR3 is 14 residues long. Looked up from germline, CDR1 is LNHDA and CDR2 is SQIVND (reference sequence). Trimming shortened V by 5 bases and J by 10 bases, and 15 bases separated the two germline ends.

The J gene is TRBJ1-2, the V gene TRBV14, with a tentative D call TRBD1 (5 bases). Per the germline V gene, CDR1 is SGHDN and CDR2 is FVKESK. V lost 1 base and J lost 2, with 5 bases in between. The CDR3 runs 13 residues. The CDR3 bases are TGTGCCAGCAGCCAAGGACAGAACTATGGCTACACCTTC. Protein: CASSQGQNYGYTF.

CDR3: CASRPDTNTEAFF. For the CDR3, the DNA is TGTGCCAGCAGGCCGGACACGAACACTGAAGCTTTCTTT. This chain links TRBV6-5 with TRBJ1-1, with D maybe TRBD1 (5 bases). The V gene's germline CDR1 is MNHEY and CDR2 SVGAGI. CDR3 size: 13 residues. With 6 bases removed from V and 1 base from J, the gap between germline ends came to 9 bases.

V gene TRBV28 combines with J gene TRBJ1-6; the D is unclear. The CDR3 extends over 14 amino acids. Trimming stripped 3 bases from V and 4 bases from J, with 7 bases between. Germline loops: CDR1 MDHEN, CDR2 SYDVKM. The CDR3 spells CASSLGGYNSPLHF. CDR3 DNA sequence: TGTGCCAGCAGTTTGGGAGGTTATAATTCACCCCTCCACTTT.

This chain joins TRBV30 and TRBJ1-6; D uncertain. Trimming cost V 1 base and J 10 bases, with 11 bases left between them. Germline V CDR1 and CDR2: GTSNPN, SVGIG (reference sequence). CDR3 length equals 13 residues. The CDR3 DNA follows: TGTGCCTGGAGTGGGACGGTAAGGTCACCCCTCCACTTT. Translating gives CAWSGTVRSPLHF.

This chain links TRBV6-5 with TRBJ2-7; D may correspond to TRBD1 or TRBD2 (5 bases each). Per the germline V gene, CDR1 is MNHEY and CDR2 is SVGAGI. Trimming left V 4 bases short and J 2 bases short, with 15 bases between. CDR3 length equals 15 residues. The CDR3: CASSFRDLYPYEQYF. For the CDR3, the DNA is TGTGCCAGCAGTTTCCGGGACCTGTACCCCTACGAGCAGTACTTC.

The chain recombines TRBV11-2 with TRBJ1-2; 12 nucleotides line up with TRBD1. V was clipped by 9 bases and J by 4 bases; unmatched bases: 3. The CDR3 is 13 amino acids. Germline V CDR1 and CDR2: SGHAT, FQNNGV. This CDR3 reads CASGTGGLYGYTF. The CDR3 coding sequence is TGTGCCAGTGGGACAGGGGGCCTCTATGGCTACACCTTC.

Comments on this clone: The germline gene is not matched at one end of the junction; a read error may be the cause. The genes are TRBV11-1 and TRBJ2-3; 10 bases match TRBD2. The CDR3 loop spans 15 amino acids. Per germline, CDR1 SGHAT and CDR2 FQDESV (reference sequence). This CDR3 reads CASSVAGGITDTQYF. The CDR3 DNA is TGTGCCAGCAGCGTAGCGGGGGGTATCACAGATACGCAGTATTTT.

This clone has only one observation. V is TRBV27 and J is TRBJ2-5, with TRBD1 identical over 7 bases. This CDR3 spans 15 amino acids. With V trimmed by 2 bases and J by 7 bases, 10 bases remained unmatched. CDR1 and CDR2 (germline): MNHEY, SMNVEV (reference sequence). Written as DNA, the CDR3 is TGTGCCAGCAGTTTAGAGGGGGCGAGAACGGGGACCCAGTACTTC. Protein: CASSLEGARTGTQYF.

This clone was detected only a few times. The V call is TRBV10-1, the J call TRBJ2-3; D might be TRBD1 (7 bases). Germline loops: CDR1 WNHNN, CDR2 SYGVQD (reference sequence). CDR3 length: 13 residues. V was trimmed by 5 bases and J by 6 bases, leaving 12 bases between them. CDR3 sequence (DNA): TGCGCCAGCAGTCCGACAGGGAGGGATACGCAGTATTTT. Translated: CASSPTGRDTQYF.

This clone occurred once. The CDR3 here is CASRGPLGYGYTF. The DNA of the CDR3 is TGTGCCAGCAGGGGGCCCCTGGGGTATGGCTACACCTTC. The V gene is TRBV12-3 or TRBV12-4, the J gene TRBJ1-2; D perhaps matches TRBD1 (5 bases). V was clipped by 6 bases and J by 5 bases, with 13 bases between them. The CDR3 contains 13 residues.

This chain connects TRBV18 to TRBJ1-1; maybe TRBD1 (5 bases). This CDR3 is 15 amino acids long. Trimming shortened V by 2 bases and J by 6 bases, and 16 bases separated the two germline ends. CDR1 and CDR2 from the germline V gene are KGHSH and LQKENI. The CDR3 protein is CASSPVGGMGAEAFF. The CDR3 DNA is TGTGCCAGCTCACCAGTTGGAGGGATGGGGGCTGAAGCTTTCTTT.

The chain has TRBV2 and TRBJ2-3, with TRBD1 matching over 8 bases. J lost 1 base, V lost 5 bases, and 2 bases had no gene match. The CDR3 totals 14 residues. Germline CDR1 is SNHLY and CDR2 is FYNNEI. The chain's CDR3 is CASSWDRRTDTQYF. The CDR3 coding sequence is TGTGCCAGCAGTTGGGACAGGCGCACAGATACGCAGTATTTT. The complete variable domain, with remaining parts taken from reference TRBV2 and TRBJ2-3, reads EPEVTQTPSHQVTQMGQEVILRCVPISNHLYFYWYRQILGQKVEFLVSFYNNEISEKSEIFDDQFSVERPDGSNFTLKIRSTKLEDSAMYFCASSWDRRTDTQYFGPGTRLTVL.

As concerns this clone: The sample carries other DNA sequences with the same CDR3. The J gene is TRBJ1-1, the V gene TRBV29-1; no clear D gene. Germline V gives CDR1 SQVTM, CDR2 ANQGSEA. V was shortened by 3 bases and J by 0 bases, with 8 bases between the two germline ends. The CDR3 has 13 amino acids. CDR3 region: CSVERPMNTEAFF. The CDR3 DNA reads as TGCAGCGTTGAGAGGCCCATGAACACTGAAGCTTTCTTT.

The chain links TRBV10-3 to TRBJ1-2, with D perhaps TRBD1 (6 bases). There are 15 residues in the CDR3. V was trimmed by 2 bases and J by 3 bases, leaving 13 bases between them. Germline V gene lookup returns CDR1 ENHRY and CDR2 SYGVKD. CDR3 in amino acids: CAISERGGIDYGYTF. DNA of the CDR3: TGTGCCATCAGTGAGAGGGGGGGGATCGACTATGGCTACACCTTC.

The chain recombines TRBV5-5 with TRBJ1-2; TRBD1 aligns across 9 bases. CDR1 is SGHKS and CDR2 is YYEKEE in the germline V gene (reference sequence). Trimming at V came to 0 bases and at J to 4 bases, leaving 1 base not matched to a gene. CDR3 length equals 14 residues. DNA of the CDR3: TGTGCCAGCAGCTTGGGACAGGGGGTCTATGGCTACACCTTC. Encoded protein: CASSLGQGVYGYTF.

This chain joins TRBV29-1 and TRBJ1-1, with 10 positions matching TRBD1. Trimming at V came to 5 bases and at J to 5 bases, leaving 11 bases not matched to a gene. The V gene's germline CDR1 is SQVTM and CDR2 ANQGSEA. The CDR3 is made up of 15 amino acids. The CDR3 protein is CSVIFRDRGRTEAFF. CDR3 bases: TGCAGCGTTATCTTCCGGGACAGGGGACGTACTGAAGCTTTCTTT. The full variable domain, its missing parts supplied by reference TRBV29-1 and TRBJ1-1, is SAVISQKPSRDICQRGTSLTIQCQVDSQVTMMFWYRQQPGQSLTLIATANQGSEATYESGFVIDKFPISRPNLTFSTLTVSNMSPEDSSIYLCSVIFRDRGRTEAFFGQGTRLTVV.

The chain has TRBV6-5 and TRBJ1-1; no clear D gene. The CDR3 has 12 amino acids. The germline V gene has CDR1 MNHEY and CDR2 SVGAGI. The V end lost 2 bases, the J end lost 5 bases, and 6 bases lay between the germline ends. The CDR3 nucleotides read TGTGCCAGCAGTTACGGAAGGACTGAAGCTTTCTTT. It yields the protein CASSYGRTEAFF.

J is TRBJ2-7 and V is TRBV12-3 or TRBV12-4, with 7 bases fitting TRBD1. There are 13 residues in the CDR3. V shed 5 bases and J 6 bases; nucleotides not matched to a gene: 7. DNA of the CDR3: TGTGCCAGCAGTCTCGCAGGGGGATTCGAGCAGTACTTC. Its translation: CASSLAGGFEQYF.

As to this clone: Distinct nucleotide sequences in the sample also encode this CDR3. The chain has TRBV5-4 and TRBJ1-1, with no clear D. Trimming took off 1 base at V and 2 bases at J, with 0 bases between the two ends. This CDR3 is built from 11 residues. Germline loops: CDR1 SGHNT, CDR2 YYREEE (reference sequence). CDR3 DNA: TGTGCCAGCAGCTTGAACACTGAAGCTTTCTTT. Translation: CASSLNTEAFF.

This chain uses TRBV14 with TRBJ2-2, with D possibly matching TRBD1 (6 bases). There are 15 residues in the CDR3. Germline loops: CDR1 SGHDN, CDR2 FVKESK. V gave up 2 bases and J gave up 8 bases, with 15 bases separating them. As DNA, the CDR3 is TGTGCCAGCAGCCAATCGACAGGAACATGGGGGGAGCTGTTTTTT. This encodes CASSQSTGTWGELFF.

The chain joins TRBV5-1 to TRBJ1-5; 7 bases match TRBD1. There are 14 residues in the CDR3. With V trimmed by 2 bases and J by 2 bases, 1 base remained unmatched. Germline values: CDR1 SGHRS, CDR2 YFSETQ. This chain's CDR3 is CASSLGTGNQPQHF. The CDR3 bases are TGCGCCAGCAGCTTAGGGACAGGCAATCAGCCCCAGCATTTT. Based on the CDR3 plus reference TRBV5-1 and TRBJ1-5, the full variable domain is KAGVTQTPRYLIKTRGQQVTLSCSPISGHRSVSWYQQTPGQGLQFLFEYFSETQRNKGNFPGRFSGRQFSNSRSEMNVSTLELGDSALYLCASSLGTGNQPQHFGDGTRLSIL.